This T cell receptor (beta chain) was obtained from a study of blood T cell repertoires in COVID-19. At the level of the study: COVID-19 samples collected from the United States, Italy and Spain covered acute and convalescent phases.

Followed longitudinally, the Seattle patients had been enrolled during active infection. This clone has just a few counts. Unmatched junction bases numbered 8, after V lost 4 bases and J lost 5 bases. Germline lookup yields CDR1 SGDLS and CDR2 YYNGEE. The CDR3 spans 15 residues. In the authors' methods: Estimated nucleated cell counts came from reference gene primer amplification. Here immunoSEQ multiplex PCR was the method, and the copy in TCRdb shows in-frame clones only, minus some. V, J and clone size were drawn from that table, and D and trimming were deduced from the DNA. The sample consists of some 200,000 clones, roughly 94% of them appearing once.

What was sequenced was peripheral blood. The TCR sequence derives from a man aged 30 to 39 with COVID-19, enrolled during active disease. This sequence joins TRBV9 and TRBJ1-4; 7 bases match TRBD1. CDR3: CASSLHSGQNEKLFF. Written as DNA, the CDR3 is TGTGCCAGCAGCCTCCACTCGGGACAGAATGAAAAACTGTTTTTT.